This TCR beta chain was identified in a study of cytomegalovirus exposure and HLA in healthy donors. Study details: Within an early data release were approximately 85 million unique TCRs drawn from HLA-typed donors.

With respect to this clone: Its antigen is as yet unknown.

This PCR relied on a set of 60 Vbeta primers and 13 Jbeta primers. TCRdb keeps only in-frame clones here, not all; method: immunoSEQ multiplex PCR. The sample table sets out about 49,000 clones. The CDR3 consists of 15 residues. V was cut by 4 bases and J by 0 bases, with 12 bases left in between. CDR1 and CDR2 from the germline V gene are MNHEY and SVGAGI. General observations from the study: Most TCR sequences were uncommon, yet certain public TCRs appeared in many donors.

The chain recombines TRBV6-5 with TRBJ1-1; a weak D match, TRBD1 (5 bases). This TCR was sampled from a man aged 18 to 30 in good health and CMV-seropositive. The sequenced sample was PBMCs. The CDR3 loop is CASSWGEGMNTEAFF. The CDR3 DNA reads TGTGCCAGCAGTTGGGGGGAGGGGATGAACACTGAAGCTTTCTTT.